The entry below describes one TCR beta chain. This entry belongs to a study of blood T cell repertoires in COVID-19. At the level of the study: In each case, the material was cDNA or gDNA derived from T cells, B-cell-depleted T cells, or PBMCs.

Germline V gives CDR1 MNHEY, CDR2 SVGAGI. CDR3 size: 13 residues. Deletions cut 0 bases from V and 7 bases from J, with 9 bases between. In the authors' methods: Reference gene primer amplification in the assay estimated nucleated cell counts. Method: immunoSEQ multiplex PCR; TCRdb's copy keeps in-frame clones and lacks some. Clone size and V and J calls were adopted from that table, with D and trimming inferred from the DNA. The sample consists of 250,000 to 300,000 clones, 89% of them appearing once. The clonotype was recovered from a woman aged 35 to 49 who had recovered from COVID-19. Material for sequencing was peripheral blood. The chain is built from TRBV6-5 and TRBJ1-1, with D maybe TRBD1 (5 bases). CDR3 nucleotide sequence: TGTGCCAGCAGTTACTCGGGGGGAGGTGAAGCTTTCTTT. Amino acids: CASSYSGGGEAFF.